The entry below gives a single T cell receptor (beta chain) sequence along with its context. The antigen is undetermined. Per germline, CDR1 SNHLY and CDR2 FYNNEI. The CDR3 runs to 11 residues. The V and J ends lost 5 bases and 7 bases respectively, with 9 bases between them. The data stem from a study of T cell repertoires in cytomegalovirus infection. Study at large: Public TCR beta signatures provided an indication of both CMV infection and a matching HLA type.

MiXCR, applied by TCRdb to the reads, yields one record per CDR3 protein. This table holds approximately 590,000 distinct CDR3 sequences, about 40% found once. Study results and caveats: Within the response measured ex vivo, HLA-C-restricted CMV-specific TCR beta clonotypes were dominant.

The sequenced sample was cultured PBMCs, obtained from culture after CMV antigen stimulation. This chain connects TRBV2 to TRBJ2-7; D is perhaps TRBD1 (6 bases). The receptor's source is a human donor in good health (CMV status not recorded). Some clones in this sample may be carry-over from other donors' samples. CDR3 amino acids: CASSLDREQYF. Written as DNA, the CDR3 is TGTGCCAGCAGTCTTGACAGGGAGCAGTACTTC.